This T cell receptor (beta chain) was captured by sequencing in a study of identical twins. This clonotype has just a few counts. TCRdb ran MiXCR on the 5' RACE reads and lists one entry per CDR3 protein. The table includes roughly 570,000 distinct CDR3 sequences, around 9.6% detected once. The CDR3 loop spans 15 amino acids. V was cut by 0 bases and J by 2 bases, with 12 bases left in between. CDR1 is SGHRS, CDR2 YFSETQ, per germline. The same sample was also used in a study of yellow fever vaccine responses in identical twins.

The V gene is TRBV5-1, the J gene TRBJ2-7; no firm D call. Sequenced: PBMCs. The source is a young woman in good health. The CDR3 DNA sequence: TGCGCCAGCAGCTTGGGAGAATTCGGTGCCTACGAGCAGTACTTC. This codes for CASSLGEFGAYEQYF. Based on the CDR3 plus reference TRBV5-1 and TRBJ2-7, the full variable domain is KAGVTQTPRYLIKTRGQQVTLSCSPISGHRSVSWYQQTPGQGLQFLFEYFSETQRNKGNFPGRFSGRQFSNSRSEMNVSTLELGDSALYLCASSLGEFGAYEQYFGPGTRLTVT.